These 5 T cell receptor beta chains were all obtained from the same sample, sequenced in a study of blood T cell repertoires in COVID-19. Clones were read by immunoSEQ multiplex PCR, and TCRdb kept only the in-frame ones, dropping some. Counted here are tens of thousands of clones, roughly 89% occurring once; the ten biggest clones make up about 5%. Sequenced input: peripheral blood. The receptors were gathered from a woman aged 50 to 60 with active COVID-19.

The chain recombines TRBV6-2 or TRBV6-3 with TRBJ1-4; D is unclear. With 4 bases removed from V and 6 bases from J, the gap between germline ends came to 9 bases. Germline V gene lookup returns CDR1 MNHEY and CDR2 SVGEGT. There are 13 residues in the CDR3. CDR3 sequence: CASSSPPDEKLFF. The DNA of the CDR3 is TGTGCCAGCAGTTCACCGCCGGATGAAAAACTGTTTTTT.

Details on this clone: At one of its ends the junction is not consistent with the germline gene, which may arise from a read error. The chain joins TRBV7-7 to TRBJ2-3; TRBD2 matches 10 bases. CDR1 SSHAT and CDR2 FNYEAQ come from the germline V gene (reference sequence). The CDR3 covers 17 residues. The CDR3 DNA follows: TGTGCTAGCAGCTGCGCTAGCGGGAGATCGATAACAGATACGCAGTATTTT. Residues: CASSCASGRSITDTQYF.

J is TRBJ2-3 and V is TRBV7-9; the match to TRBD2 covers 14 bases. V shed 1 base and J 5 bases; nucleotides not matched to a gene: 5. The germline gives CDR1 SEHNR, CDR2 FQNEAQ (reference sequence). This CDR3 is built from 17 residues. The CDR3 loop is CASSLGGTSGRIDTQYF. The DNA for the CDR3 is TGTGCCAGCAGCTTAGGCGGGACTAGCGGGAGAATAGATACGCAGTATTTT.

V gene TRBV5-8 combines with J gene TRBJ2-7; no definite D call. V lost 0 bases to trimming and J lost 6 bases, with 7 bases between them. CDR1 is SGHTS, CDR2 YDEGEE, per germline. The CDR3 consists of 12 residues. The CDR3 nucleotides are TGTGCCAGCAGCTTGGATCTGCGCGAGCAGTACTTC. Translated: CASSLDLREQYF.

CDR3 bases: TGTGCCAGCAGCGTCGGGACAGGGGGCTGGAAAAGAACTGAAGCTTTCTTT. Residues: CASSVGTGGWKRTEAFF. J is TRBJ1-1 and V is TRBV7-2, with 12 bases identical to TRBD1. The CDR3 spans 17 residues. V was clipped by 5 bases and J by 5 bases; unmatched bases: 12. Germline loops: CDR1 SGHTA, CDR2 FQGNSA.